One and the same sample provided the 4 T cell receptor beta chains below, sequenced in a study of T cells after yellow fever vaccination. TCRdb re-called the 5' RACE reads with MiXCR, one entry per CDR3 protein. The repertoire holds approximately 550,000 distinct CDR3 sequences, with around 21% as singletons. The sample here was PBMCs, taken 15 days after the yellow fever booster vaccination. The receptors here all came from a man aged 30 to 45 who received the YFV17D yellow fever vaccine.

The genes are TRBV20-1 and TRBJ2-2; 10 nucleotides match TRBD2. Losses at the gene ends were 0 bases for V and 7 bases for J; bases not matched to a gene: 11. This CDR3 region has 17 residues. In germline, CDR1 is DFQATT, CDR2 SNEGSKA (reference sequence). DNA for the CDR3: TGCAGTGCTAGAGATCGGCCTAGCGGGAGTTTCGGCGGGGAGCTGTTTTTT. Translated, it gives CSARDRPSGSFGGELFF.

CDR3: CASSSLGWGEQYF. The DNA of the CDR3 is TGTGCCAGCAGCTCCCTAGGTTGGGGCGAGCAGTACTTC. V and J are TRBV7-8 and TRBJ2-7; D is undetermined. V was cut by 4 bases and J by 6 bases, with 13 bases left in between. From germline, CDR1 is SGHVS and CDR2 FQNEAQ. The CDR3 covers 13 residues.

The CDR3 nucleotides are TGTGCCAGCAGCTCAACAGGAGAACTGTCCTACGAGCAGTACTTC. It translates to CASSSTGELSYEQYF. The chain uses TRBV5-6 and TRBJ2-7, with D possibly TRBD1 on 5 matching bases. The CDR3 has 15 residues. With 3 bases removed from V and 1 base from J, the gap between germline ends came to 14 bases. From germline, CDR1 is SGHDT and CDR2 YYEEEE.

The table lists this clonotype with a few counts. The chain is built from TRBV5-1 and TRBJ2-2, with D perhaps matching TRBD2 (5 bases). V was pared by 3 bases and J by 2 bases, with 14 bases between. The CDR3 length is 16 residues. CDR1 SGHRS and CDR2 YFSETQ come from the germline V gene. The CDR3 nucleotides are TGCGCCAGCAGCTCGGGATTGGCCCCCAACACCGGGGAGCTGTTTTTT. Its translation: CASSSGLAPNTGELFF.